This T cell receptor (beta chain) was captured by sequencing in a study of blood T cell repertoires in COVID-19. TCRdb keeps only in-frame clones here, not all; method: immunoSEQ multiplex PCR. The data contain 200,000 to 300,000 clones, about 90% of them seen just once; the ten biggest clones take up 3.7%. The CDR3 is 17 amino acids. CDR1 is ENHRY and CDR2 is SYGVKD in the germline V gene. V gave up 1 base and J gave up 6 bases; unmatched junction bases: 14. This clone appeared a few times. The sequence was collected from a woman aged 40-49 years with acute or convalescent COVID-19. The V and J genes are TRBV10-3 and TRBJ1-2; 7 bases are shared with TRBD1. The specimen was peripheral blood. Here the CDR3 reads CAISEWGRGTEPDGYTF. CDR3 nucleotide sequence: TGTGCCATCAGTGAGTGGGGTCGTGGGACAGAACCAGATGGCTACACCTTC.